A selection of T cell receptor beta chains follows, all from one sample in a study of blood T cells in healthy people across ages. TCRdb re-called the 5' RACE reads through MiXCR, storing one row per CDR3 protein. The data hold approximately 580,000 distinct CDR3 sequences, with around 24% observed a single time. These same data were also listed under a study on T cells of mothers and their children.

The sample consisted of blood. All receptors come from a boy younger than 18 in good health. The CDR3 runs from the conserved cysteine through the conserved F or W. The D gene is left open where the match is weak. Rows give clone size only sometimes, using once, few, many, or a class for an expanded clone.

TRBV7-3	-	-	TRBJ1-1	CASSPGGAGGTEAFF	TGTGCCAGCAGCCCGGGGGGGGCAGGAGGAACTGAAGCTTTCTTT
TRBV6-2/TRBV6-3	few	TRBD1	TRBJ2-5	CASRETGTGLSAQYF	TGTGCCAGCAGAGAAACCGGGACAGGGCTGTCGGCCCAGTACTTC
TRBV20-1	-	TRBD1	TRBJ1-2	CSASDRVSSYGYTF	TGCAGTGCTAGCGACAGGGTTTCCAGCTATGGCTACACCTTC
TRBV20-1	-	-	TRBJ2-3	CSARVENTDTQYF	TGCAGTGCTAGAGTAGAGAACACAGATACGCAGTATTTT
TRBV7-2	few	-	TRBJ2-5	CASGSFETQYF	TGTGCCAGCGGCTCGTTCGAGACCCAGTACTTC
TRBV20-1	-	-	TRBJ2-7	CSAIQGLATFSYEQYF	TGCAGTGCCATCCAAGGGCTAGCGACGTTCTCCTACGAGCAGTACTTC
TRBV11-2	-	TRBD1	TRBJ1-5	CASSLDTGQGAFNQPQHF	TGTGCCAGCAGCTTAGATACTGGACAGGGGGCATTTAATCAGCCCCAGCATTTT
TRBV28	many	-	TRBJ2-7	CASAPPSSYEQYF	TGTGCCAGCGCTCCCCCGAGCTCCTACGAGCAGTACTTC
TRBV9	-	-	TRBJ1-3	CASSGGLSSGNTIYF	TGTGCCAGCAGCGGGGGACTAAGCTCTGGAAACACCATATATTTT
TRBV20-1	-	-	TRBJ2-1	CSATITSEQFF	TGCAGTGCCACTATCACGAGTGAGCAGTTCTTC
TRBV20-1	few	-	TRBJ1-1	CSVAGNTEAFF	TGCAGTGTAGCCGGGAACACTGAAGCTTTCTTT
TRBV6-4	few	TRBD2	TRBJ2-3	CASKASGDTDTQYF	TGTGCCAGCAAGGCTAGCGGGGACACAGATACGCAGTATTTT
TRBV29-1	-	TRBD1	TRBJ2-7	CSVEGSSGQGPYEQYF	TGCAGCGTTGAAGGGAGTTCGGGACAGGGACCCTACGAGCAGTACTTC
TRBV20-1	few	-	TRBJ1-2	CSARSDNNYGYTF	TGCAGTGCTAGAAGTGACAATAACTATGGCTACACCTTC
TRBV28	few	TRBD1	TRBJ2-3	CASKTGGPDTQYF	TGTGCCAGTAAGACAGGGGGCCCAGATACGCAATATTTT
TRBV3-1	-	-	TRBJ2-7	CASSPEEGRRQYF	TGTGCCAGCAGCCCCGAAGAGGGAAGACGGCAGTACTTC
TRBV7-3	few	-	TRBJ1-6	CASSPEGGDNSPLHF	TGTGCCAGCAGCCCCGAGGGGGGGGATAATTCACCCCTCCACTTT
TRBV25-1	-	-	TRBJ1-4	CAVGNEKLFF	TGTGCCGTGGGAAATGAAAAACTGTTTTTT
TRBV6-5	-	TRBD1	TRBJ2-7	CASSYQGAREQYF	TGTGCCAGCAGTTACCAGGGGGCGCGGGAGCAGTACTTC
TRBV5-1	-	TRBD2	TRBJ2-5	CASSQPQRLATKTQYF	TGCGCCAGCAGCCAACCCCAGAGACTAGCGACGAAGACCCAGTACTTC
TRBV6-1	-	-	TRBJ2-2	CASSEKGLSGELFF	TGTGCCAGCAGTGAAAAGGGTTTAAGCGGGGAGCTGTTTTTT
TRBV7-8	-	-	TRBJ1-2	CASSLERRDSYNYGYTF	TGTGCCAGCAGCTTAGAGCGTCGAGACAGTTATAACTATGGCTACACCTTC
TRBV20-1	-	-	TRBJ2-1	CSARGVREQFF	TGCAGTGCTAGGGGCGTACGTGAGCAGTTCTTC
TRBV6-5	few	-	TRBJ2-5	CASRYTGPGETQYF	TGTGCCAGCAGATACACCGGCCCCGGAGAGACCCAGTACTTC
TRBV4-1	-	-	TRBJ1-2	CASSQNRNYGYTF	TGCGCCAGCAGCCAGAACCGTAACTATGGCTACACCTTC
TRBV19	-	-	TRBJ2-1	CASSTSTGLIDEQFF	TGTGCCAGTAGTACCTCGACCGGACTTATCGATGAGCAGTTCTTC
TRBV28	once	TRBD1	TRBJ2-7	CASSLWSTGGIEEQYF	TGTGCCAGCAGTTTATGGTCGACAGGGGGCATAGAGGAGCAGTACTTC
TRBV18	few	TRBD1	TRBJ1-1	CASSRTGVGTEAFF	TGTGCCAGCTCACGTACAGGGGTCGGCACTGAAGCTTTCTTT
TRBV7-9	-	-	TRBJ2-1	CASSYSLGEQFF	TGTGCCAGCAGCTATTCATTGGGTGAGCAGTTCTTC
TRBV18	-	TRBD1	TRBJ2-7	CASSRTGQGLGQYF	TGTGCCAGCTCACGTACGGGACAGGGGTTGGGGCAGTACTTC
TRBV7-2	few	-	TRBJ1-2	CASTPGGSQRYTF	TGTGCCAGCACCCCGGGGGGATCCCAGCGCTACACCTTC
TRBV12-3/TRBV12-4	many	-	TRBJ2-7	CASSYRVGEQYF	TGTGCCAGCAGTTACAGGGTAGGGGAGCAGTACTTC
TRBV19	few	TRBD2	TRBJ2-3	CASRQAGGTDTQYF	TGTGCCAGTAGGCAGGCGGGGGGTACAGATACGCAGTATTTT
TRBV5-1	few	-	TRBJ2-6	CASSLRTVSGANVLTF	TGCGCCAGCAGCTTAAGGACGGTCTCTGGGGCCAACGTCCTGACTTTC
TRBV3-1	once	TRBD2	TRBJ2-3	CASSRRTSGGDTQYF	TGTGCCAGCAGCCGCCGGACTAGCGGGGGGGATACGCAGTATTTT
TRBV10-3	-	-	TRBJ2-5	CAISEFVILGGIVEETQYF	TGTGCCATCAGTGAGTTTGTCATCCTGGGCGGGATAGTGGAAGAGACCCAGTACTTC
TRBV28	-	-	TRBJ1-3	CASNSPGASTSGNTIYF	TGTGCCAGCAACTCACCTGGGGCCTCGACCTCTGGAAACACCATATATTTT
TRBV20-1	-	-	TRBJ2-1	CSARGVLEYNEQFF	TGCAGTGCTAGGGGGGTTCTAGAATACAATGAGCAGTTCTTC
TRBV7-9	-	-	TRBJ2-1	CASSLVHYEQFF	TGTGCCAGCAGCTTAGTGCACTATGAGCAGTTCTTC
TRBV6-5	-	-	TRBJ2-5	CASSLPGAQETQYF	TGTGCCAGCAGCTTGCCGGGGGCCCAAGAGACCCAGTACTTC
TRBV3-1	-	-	TRBJ1-4	CASSARGAEKLSF	TGTGCCAGCAGCGCCCGGGGAGCTGAAAAACTGTCTTTT
TRBV12-3/TRBV12-4	once	TRBD2	TRBJ2-5	CASSSESSGEETQYF	TGTGCTAGCAGTTCCGAATCCAGCGGGGAAGAGACCCAGTACTTC
TRBV4-3	many	TRBD1	TRBJ1-3	CASSQEGSQGTGIGNTIYF	TGCGCCAGCAGCCAAGAAGGCTCTCAGGGGACAGGGATTGGAAACACCATATATTTT
TRBV7-9	many	-	TRBJ2-3	CASPSSVLDTQYF	TGTGCCAGCCCCTCTAGCGTTCTAGATACGCAGTATTTT
TRBV12-3/TRBV12-4	few	-	TRBJ2-3	CASRGEGTTQYF	TGTGCCAGCAGGGGGGAAGGGACGACGCAGTATTTT
TRBV6-1	few	TRBD1	TRBJ2-1	CASTSGTGRFMAYNEQFF	TGTGCCAGCACCTCCGGGACAGGAAGGTTTATGGCCTACAATGAGCAGTTCTTC
TRBV28	few	-	TRBJ1-1	CASSPVLRSTEAFF	TGTGCCAGCAGCCCCGTTCTAAGGAGCACTGAAGCTTTCTTT
TRBV5-1	few	TRBD2	TRBJ2-7	CASRFSGILGEQYF	TGCGCCAGCAGGTTTAGCGGGATCCTCGGCGAGCAGTACTTC
TRBV6-2/TRBV6-3	-	-	TRBJ2-7	CASSLQVEEQYF	TGTGCCAGCAGTTTACAGGTCGAAGAGCAGTACTTC
TRBV9	-	-	TRBJ2-7	CASSVVLAGEQYF	TGTGCCAGCAGCGTAGTACTAGCAGGCGAGCAGTACTTC
TRBV5-1	few	TRBD1	TRBJ2-2	CASRGWDRALHTNTGELFF	TGCGCCAGCCGAGGATGGGACAGGGCACTCCATACGAACACCGGGGAGCTGTTTTTT
TRBV24-1	-	-	TRBJ2-3	CATSHRESTDTQYF	TGTGCCACCAGTCATAGGGAAAGCACAGATACGCAGTATTTT